A selection of T cell receptor beta chains follows, all from one sample in a study of cytomegalovirus exposure and HLA in healthy donors. Generated by immunoSEQ multiplex PCR, the TCRdb table keeps only in-frame clones and is missing some. The sample has 250,000 to 400,000 clones, around 90% seen once. Sequenced material: PBMCs. Source of these receptors: a man aged 30-40 years in good health and CMV-seronegative. Each CDR3 is given with its conserved first and last residue. D genes are given only for firm matches. Rows give clone size only sometimes, using once, few, many, or a class for an expanded clone.

CDR3 | DNA | D | V | size | J
CASSSGGTGESFETQYF | TGCGCCAGCAGCTCTGGGGGGACAGGGGAATCGTTTGAGACCCAGTACTTC | TRBD1 | TRBV5-1 | once | TRBJ2-5
CASSYGGSGGTGELFF | TGTGCCAGCAGTTACGGAGGCAGCGGGGGGACCGGGGAGCTGTTTTTT | TRBD2 | TRBV6-5 | once | TRBJ2-2
CASSLAGFTDTQYF | TGCGCCAGCAGCTTGGCAGGATTCACAGATACGCAGTATTTT | . | TRBV5-1 | few | TRBJ2-3
CASSEKGRTNYGYTF | TGTGCCAGCAGTGAAAAGGGGCGTACTAACTATGGCTACACCTTC | . | TRBV6-1 | . | TRBJ1-2
CASSLGGTSYEQYF | TGTGCCAGCAGCTTAGGAGGGACTAGCTACGAGCAGTACTTC | TRBD2 | TRBV11-2 | . | TRBJ2-7
CASSYDRGVNTEAFF | TGTGCCAGCAGTTACGACAGGGGCGTGAACACTGAAGCTTTCTTT | TRBD1 | TRBV6-5 | . | TRBJ1-1
CASSPRGFGYNEQFF | TGTGCCAGCAGCCCCCGGGGGTTTGGGTACAATGAGCAGTTCTTC | . | TRBV11-2 | once | TRBJ2-1
CASAPTGTLGYNEQFF | TGTGCTAGTGCCCCGACCGGGACTCTGGGGTACAATGAGCAGTTCTTC | . | TRBV12-5 | . | TRBJ2-1
CASSVGDSYEQYF | TGTGCCAGCAGCGTAGGCGACAGCTACGAGCAGTACTTC | . | TRBV9 | . | TRBJ2-7
CAWAGRRSNEKLFF | TGTGCCTGGGCCGGCCGGAGGTCTAATGAAAAACTGTTTTTT | . | TRBV30 | . | TRBJ1-4
CASSRTGGETQYF | TGTGCCAGCAGCCGGACAGGGGGAGAGACCCAGTACTTC | TRBD1 | TRBV2 | . | TRBJ2-5
CSAGDRGYEQYF | TGCAGCGCCGGGGACAGGGGGTACGAGCAGTACTTC | TRBD1 | TRBV29-1 | . | TRBJ2-7
CAWTSGWDQPQHF | TGTGCCTGGACCTCAGGGTGGGATCAGCCCCAGCATTTT | . | TRBV30 | . | TRBJ1-5
CASSPPRDYGYTF | TGTGCCAGCAGCCCCCCACGAGACTATGGCTACACCTTC | . | TRBV2 | many | TRBJ1-2
CASIRGGNSGNTIYF | TGTGCCAGCATCCGCGGGGGAAACTCTGGAAACACCATATATTTT | . | TRBV28 | . | TRBJ1-3
CASSPQAGTLQPQHF | TGTGCCAGCAGCCCCCAAGCGGGGACGCTTCAGCCCCAGCATTTT | . | TRBV7-2 | . | TRBJ1-5
CASREVANYGYTF | TGTGCCAGCAGGGAAGTAGCTAACTATGGCTACACCTTC | . | TRBV6-1 | . | TRBJ1-2
CASSRGLGETQYF | TGTGCCAGCAGCAGGGGGCTCGGGGAGACCCAGTACTTC | TRBD1 | TRBV5-6 | . | TRBJ2-5
CASSILPTGAAGIQYF | TGTGCCAGCAGCATCCTACCGACAGGAGCTGCCGGCATTCAGTACTTC | . | TRBV5-6 | . | TRBJ2-4
CASSYSARTDTQYF | TGTGCCAGCAGTTACTCAGCCCGCACAGATACGCAGTATTTT | . | TRBV6-5 | . | TRBJ2-3
CASSPRGGDSNQPQHF | TGTGCCAGCAGCCCCCGGGGGGGCGATAGCAATCAGCCCCAGCATTTT | . | TRBV6-6 | . | TRBJ1-5
CASQRAGGLDEQFF | TGTGCCAGCCAGCGAGCGGGGGGGCTCGATGAGCAGTTCTTC | TRBD2 | TRBV9 | once | TRBJ2-1